One sample yielded the 16 T cell receptor beta chains listed below, sequenced in a study of cytomegalovirus exposure and HLA in healthy donors. With 60 Vbeta and 13 Jbeta primers, the PCR was carried out. Sequencing was performed with immunoSEQ multiplex PCR; in TCRdb, only in-frame clones are kept and a portion is missing. The sample consists of over 150,000 clones, 80% of them appearing once. The sample consisted of PBMCs. The receptors were sampled from a middle-aged woman in good health and CMV-seropositive.

In its sample, this clone was seen once. The rearrangement links TRBV27 to TRBJ2-1, with D possibly being TRBD2 (5 bases). CDR1 and CDR2 from the germline V gene are MNHEY and SMNVEV (reference sequence). This CDR3 spans 14 amino acids. Between the trimmed V and J ends, which lost 2 bases and 9 bases, there was a span of 14 bases. CDR3 sequence: CASSLLRGGGEQFF. The CDR3, as DNA: TGTGCCAGCAGTTTACTCCGAGGCGGAGGTGAGCAGTTCTTC.

The rearrangement joins TRBV5-1 to TRBJ2-1, with 8 bases fitting TRBD2. Per germline, CDR1 SGHRS and CDR2 YFSETQ. This CDR3 is 14 amino acids long. V dropped 4 bases and J dropped 9; count of bases not matched to a gene: 9. CDR3 protein: CASSPPRGVPEQFF. The CDR3 region has the DNA TGCGCCAGCAGCCCACCGCGGGGGGTCCCTGAGCAGTTCTTC. The variable domain in full, with the rest retrieved from reference TRBV5-1 and TRBJ2-1, is KAGVTQTPRYLIKTRGQQVTLSCSPISGHRSVSWYQQTPGQGLQFLFEYFSETQRNKGNFPGRFSGRQFSNSRSEMNVSTLELGDSALYLCASSPPRGVPEQFFGPGTRLTVL.

This clone has just one count. The chain couples TRBV5-1 to TRBJ2-6; D may be TRBD2 (5 bases). The germline gives CDR1 SGHRS, CDR2 YFSETQ. With 1 base removed from V and 4 bases from J, the gap between germline ends came to 21 bases. The CDR3 has 19 amino acids. CDR3 amino acids: CASSLSSGPAPGGANVLTF. The CDR3, as DNA: TGCGCCAGCAGCTTGTCCAGCGGCCCCGCCCCGGGGGGGGCCAACGTCCTGACTTTC.

The CDR3 nucleotides read TGCGCCAGCAGGGCCGGGAGCTCCTACAATGAGCAGTTCTTC. This translates into CASRAGSSYNEQFF. The genes are TRBV5-1 and TRBJ2-1, with a tentative D call TRBD2 (6 bases). Deletions cut 5 bases from V and 0 bases from J, with 9 bases between. This CDR3 region has 14 residues. Germline values: CDR1 SGHRS, CDR2 YFSETQ.

This clone came up once. CDR3 residues: CASNLVQTNTGELFF. For the CDR3, the DNA is TGCGCCAGCAATCTCGTACAGACGAACACCGGGGAGCTGTTTTTT. The chain recombines TRBV5-1 with TRBJ2-2; D is unresolved. The ends were cut back, 6 bases at V and 0 bases at J, with 12 bases in the middle. The CDR3 runs to 15 residues. Germline loops: CDR1 SGHRS, CDR2 YFSETQ.

The chain employs TRBV27 and TRBJ2-7; D gene unclear. Trimming cost V 6 bases and J 3 bases, with 18 bases left between them. Looked up from germline, CDR1 is MNHEY and CDR2 is SMNVEV (reference sequence). CDR3 length equals 15 residues. The chain's CDR3 is CASRTVGGQVYEQYF. CDR3 nucleotides: TGTGCCAGCAGAACCGTAGGTGGCCAGGTCTACGAGCAGTACTTC.

This chain uses TRBV2 with TRBJ2-5; TRBD2 is a possible D gene (7 bases). In germline, CDR1 is SNHLY, CDR2 FYNNEI. V lost 4 bases and J lost 11, with 20 bases in between. CDR3 length: 14 amino acids. The CDR3 protein is CASSGGALAGEQYF. In nucleotides, the CDR3 is TGTGCCAGCAGTGGGGGGGCCCTCGCGGGGGAGCAGTACTTC.

This rearrangement joins TRBV2 to TRBJ2-7; weak D call: TRBD1 (5 bases). The CDR3 length is 12 residues. CDR1 and CDR2 (germline): SNHLY, FYNNEI. Trimming removed 0 bases at V and 7 bases at J, with 7 bases between. CDR3 residues: CASSEAGREQYF. For the CDR3, the DNA is TGTGCCAGCAGTGAAGCGGGGCGGGAGCAGTACTTC.

The chain has TRBV9 and TRBJ1-2; possibly TRBD1 for D (5 bases). The CDR3 runs 14 residues. Trimming stripped 0 bases from V and 3 bases from J, with 9 bases between. Germline V gene lookup returns CDR1 SGDLS and CDR2 YYNGEE. Here the CDR3 DNA reads TGTGCCAGCAGCGTAGCCAGGGTGGACTATGGCTACACCTTC. Its protein product is CASSVARVDYGYTF.

The genes are TRBV5-1 and TRBJ2-2, with 9 bases lining up with TRBD1. V gave up 4 bases and J gave up 5 bases; unmatched junction bases: 3. The CDR3 is made up of 14 amino acids. Germline V CDR1 and CDR2: SGHRS, YFSETQ. Here the CDR3 DNA reads TGCGCCAGCAGCCTGACAGGGGGAACCGGGGAGCTGTTTTTT. Its translation: CASSLTGGTGELFF.

This clone was seen a handful of times. J is TRBJ2-3 and V is TRBV2; 10 nucleotides align to TRBD2. This CDR3 region has 16 residues. The germline CDR1 and CDR2 sequences are SNHLY and FYNNEI. The V gene end was trimmed by 3 bases and the J gene end by 8 bases; junction bases not matched to a gene: 11. The CDR3 DNA follows: TGTGCCAGCAGTGACTGGGCTAGCGGGAGTACCGGTACGCAGTATTTT. Amino acid sequence: CASSDWASGSTGTQYF.

The sample holds one count of this clone. The chain has TRBV4-2 and TRBJ1-1, with 9 bases identical to TRBD1. CDR1 and CDR2 (germline): LGHNA, YNFKEQ. Trimming at V came to 3 bases and at J to 4 bases, leaving 3 bases not matched to a gene. This CDR3 region has 14 residues. The CDR3 region is CASSQTGGVTEAFF. In DNA, the CDR3 is TGTGCCAGCAGCCAGACAGGGGGGGTCACTGAAGCTTTCTTT.

This chain uses TRBV5-4 with TRBJ1-1; 10 bases are shared with TRBD1. The trim removed 4 bases at V and 4 bases at J, leaving 4 bases unmatched. Germline values: CDR1 SGHNT, CDR2 YYREEE (reference sequence). The CDR3 totals 14 residues. The CDR3, as DNA: TGTGCCAGCAGCGTGGACAGGGGGAGCACTGAAGCTTTCTTT. Its protein product is CASSVDRGSTEAFF.

V gene TRBV2 combines with J gene TRBJ2-5; TRBD1 is a possible D gene (6 bases). The end of the DNA aligns better with TRBJ2-7, so the J call may be wrong. Germline V lookup: CDR1 SNHLY, CDR2 FYNNEI. This CDR3 has 13 residues. CDR3 nucleotides: TGTGCCAGCAGGGGAAACACAGGGAACGAGCAGTACTTC. It is translated as CASRGNTGNEQYF.

In nucleotides, the CDR3 is TGTGCCACCATATCGGGGTGGGACAGTCAAGAGACCCAGTACTTC. This translates into CATISGWDSQETQYF. This chain links TRBV10-3 with TRBJ2-5, with 7 bases that match TRBD1. Trimming removed 10 bases from V and 2 bases from J; junction bases left unmatched: 13. This CDR3 comprises 15 residues. Germline CDR1 is ENHRY and CDR2 is SYGVKD.

The chain recombines TRBV4-1 with TRBJ2-1; 8 nucleotides line up with TRBD2. V lost 5 bases to trimming and J lost 6 bases; unmatched junction nucleotides: 12. CDR3 length: 16 residues. Germline V lookup: CDR1 MGHRA, CDR2 YSYEKL. This CDR3 is CASSWKREGPFNEQFF. As DNA, the CDR3 is TGCGCCAGCAGCTGGAAACGGGAGGGCCCTTTCAATGAGCAGTTCTTC.